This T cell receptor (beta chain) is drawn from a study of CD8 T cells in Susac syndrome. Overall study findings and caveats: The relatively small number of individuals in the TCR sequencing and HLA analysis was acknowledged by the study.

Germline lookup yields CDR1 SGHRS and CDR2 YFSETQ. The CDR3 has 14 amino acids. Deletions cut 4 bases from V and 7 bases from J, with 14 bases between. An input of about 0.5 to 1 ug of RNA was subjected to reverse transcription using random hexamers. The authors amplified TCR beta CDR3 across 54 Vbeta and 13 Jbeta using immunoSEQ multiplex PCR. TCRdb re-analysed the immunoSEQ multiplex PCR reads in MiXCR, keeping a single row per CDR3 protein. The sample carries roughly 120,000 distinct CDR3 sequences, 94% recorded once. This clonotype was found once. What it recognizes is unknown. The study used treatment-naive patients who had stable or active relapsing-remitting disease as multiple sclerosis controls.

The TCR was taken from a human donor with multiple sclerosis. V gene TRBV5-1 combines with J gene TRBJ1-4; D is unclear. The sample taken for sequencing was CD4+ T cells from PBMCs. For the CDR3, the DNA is TGCGCCAGCAGCCGCGGGGAGAGGAGTGAAAAACTGTTTTTT. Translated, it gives CASSRGERSEKLFF.